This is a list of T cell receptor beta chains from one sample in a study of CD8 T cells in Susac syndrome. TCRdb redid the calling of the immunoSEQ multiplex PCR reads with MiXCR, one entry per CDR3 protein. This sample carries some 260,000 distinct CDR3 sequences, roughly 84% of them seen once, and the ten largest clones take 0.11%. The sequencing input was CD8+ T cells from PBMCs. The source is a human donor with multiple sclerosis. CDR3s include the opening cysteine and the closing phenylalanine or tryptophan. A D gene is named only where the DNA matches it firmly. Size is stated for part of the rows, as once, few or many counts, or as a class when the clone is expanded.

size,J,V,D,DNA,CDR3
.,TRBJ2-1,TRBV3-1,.,TGTGCCAGCAGCCAAGATGGTCGACAGCGCAATGAGCAGTTCTTC,CASSQDGRQRNEQFF
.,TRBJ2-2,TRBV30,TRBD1,TGTGCCTGGACTACCCGGACAGGGGTGTACACCGGGGAGCTGTTTTTT,CAWTTRTGVYTGELFF
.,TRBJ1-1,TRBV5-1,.,TGCGCCAGCAGATGGACCGGAAAACGGGAAGCTTTCTTT,CASRWTGKREAFF
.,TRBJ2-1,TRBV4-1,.,TGCGCCAGCAGCCAAGATTCGCCCTACAATGAGCAGTTCTTC,CASSQDSPYNEQFF
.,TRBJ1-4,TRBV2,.,TGTGCCAGCAACGACCCCGGGGAGGAAAAACTGTTTTTT,CASNDPGEEKLFF
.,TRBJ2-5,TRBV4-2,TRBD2,TGTGCCAGCAGCCGGACTAGCGGGACCCAAGAGACCCAGTACTTC,CASSRTSGTQETQYF
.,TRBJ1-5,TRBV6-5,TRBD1,TGTGCCAGCAGTTACTCGACGGCGACAGGGGCTATAAATCAGCCCCAGCATTTT,CASSYSTATGAINQPQHF
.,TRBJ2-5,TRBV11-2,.,TGTGCCAGCAGCCCTAGGGGGTCGGAGACCCAGTACTTC,CASSPRGSETQYF
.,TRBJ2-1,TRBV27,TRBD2,TGTGCCAGCAGTTTACAAGCGGGAGCCTACAATGAGCAGTTCTTC,CASSLQAGAYNEQFF
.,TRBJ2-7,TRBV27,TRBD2,TGTGCCAGCAGTCCCCGCAGCGGGAGGTTATACGAGCAGTACTTC,CASSPRSGRLYEQYF
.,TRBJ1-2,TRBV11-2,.,TGTGCCAGCAGCTTAATTGAGGGAGATTATGGCTACACCTTC,CASSLIEGDYGYTF
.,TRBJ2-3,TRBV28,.,TGTGCCAGCAGTTTGTTCAGGGCCACAGATACGCAGTATTTT,CASSLFRATDTQYF
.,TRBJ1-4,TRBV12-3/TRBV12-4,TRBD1,TGTGCCAGCAGCACAGGGGTAGGGAATGAAAAACTGTTTTTT,CASSTGVGNEKLFF
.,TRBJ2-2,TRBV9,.,TGTGCCAGCAGCGTAAGGCCCCCGACGGCAAACACCGGGGAGCTGTTTTTT,CASSVRPPTANTGELFF
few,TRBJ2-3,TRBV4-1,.,TGCGCCAGCAGCCAATTCGTCCGGGGCTCAGATACGCAGTATTTT,CASSQFVRGSDTQYF
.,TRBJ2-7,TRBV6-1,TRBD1,TGTGCCAGCACCCGGACAGGACTGTCCTACGAGCAGTACTTC,CASTRTGLSYEQYF
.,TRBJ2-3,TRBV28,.,TGTGCCAGCGTGGGATACGTGACTAGCACAGATACGCAGTATTTT,CASVGYVTSTDTQYF
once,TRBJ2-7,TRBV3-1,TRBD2,TGTGCCAGCAGCCAAATCAGCGGGAGGGCCCCCTACGAGCAGTACTTC,CASSQISGRAPYEQYF
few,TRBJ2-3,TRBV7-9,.,TGTGCCAGCAGCAAAAGGCCAGATACGCAGTATTTT,CASSKRPDTQYF
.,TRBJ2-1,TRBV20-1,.,TGCAGTGCTCCGGGACAACAGGACCCCTACAATGAGCAGTTCTTC,CSAPGQQDPYNEQFF
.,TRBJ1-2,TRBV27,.,TGTGCCAGCAGTACGATTGGGGTTGGCTACACCTTC,CASSTIGVGYTF
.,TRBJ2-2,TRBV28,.,TGTGCCAGCAGTTGGGGTCACACCGGGGAGCTGTTTTTT,CASSWGHTGELFF
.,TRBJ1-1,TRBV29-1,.,TGCAGCGTTCCCGACAGTTCTGAAGCTTTCTTT,CSVPDSSEAFF
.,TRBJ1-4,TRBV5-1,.,TGCGCCAGCAGCTTGCGGCCAGGGCTGGTGGAAAAACTGTTTTTT,CASSLRPGLVEKLFF
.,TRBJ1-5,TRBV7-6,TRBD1,TGTGCCAGCAGCCCCTCCGGGACAGGGAGGAATCAGCCCCAGCATTTT,CASSPSGTGRNQPQHF
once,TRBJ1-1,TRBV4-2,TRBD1,TGTGCCAGCAGCCCGAACTTTCTCGCCTGGGACAGGGGAGTAGTTGAAGCTTTCTTT,CASSPNFLAWDRGVVEAFF
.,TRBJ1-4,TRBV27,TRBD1,TGTGCCAGCAGTTTAGGACAGGGAGTTGGTAATGAAAAACTGTTTTTT,CASSLGQGVGNEKLFF
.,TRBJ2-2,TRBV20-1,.,TGCAGTGCTAGAGCTAAATCGGAGGGGGGCACCGGGGAGCTGTTTTTT,CSARAKSEGGTGELFF
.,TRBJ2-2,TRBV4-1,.,TGCGCCAGCAGCCATGTTAACACCGGGGAGCTGTTTTTT,CASSHVNTGELFF
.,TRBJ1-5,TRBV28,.,TGTGCCAGCCTCAACGACGTTTCGGTTCAGCCCCAGCATTTT,CASLNDVSVQPQHF
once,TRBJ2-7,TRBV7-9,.,TGTGCCAGCAGCTCGCCTCGGTCCAGAGGTGGCGAGCAGTACTTC,CASSSPRSRGGEQYF
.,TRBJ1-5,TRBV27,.,TGTGCCAGCAGTCTTCAGGGAGTTCAGCAGCCCCAGCATTTT,CASSLQGVQQPQHF
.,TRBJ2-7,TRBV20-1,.,TGCAGTGCAGCGGAGTTCGAGGGGGGCCACTACGAGCAGTACTTC,CSAAEFEGGHYEQYF
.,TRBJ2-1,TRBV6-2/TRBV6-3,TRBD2,TGTGCCACCATGACTAGCGGGACCCATGAGCAGTTCTTC,CATMTSGTHEQFF
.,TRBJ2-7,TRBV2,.,TGTGCCAGCAGTTCCGGGACCCGAGTCGAGCACGAGCAGTACTTC,CASSSGTRVEHEQYF
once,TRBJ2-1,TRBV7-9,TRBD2,TGTGCCAGCAGCATAGCGGGAGAAAGTGGGGAGCAGTTCTTC,CASSIAGESGEQFF
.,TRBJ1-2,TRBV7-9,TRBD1,TGTGCCAGCAGCTTACCGACAGGGTACGGCTACACCTTC,CASSLPTGYGYTF
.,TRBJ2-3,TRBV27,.,TGTGCCAGCACTCGTGGGGGGAGCGCGGCAGATACGCAGTATTTT,CASTRGGSAADTQYF
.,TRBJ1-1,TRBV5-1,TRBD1,TGCGCCAGCAGCTTAGCTACACTACAGGGGCGCTACACTGAAGCTTTCTTT,CASSLATLQGRYTEAFF
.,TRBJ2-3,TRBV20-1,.,TGCAGTGCTAGAGATCAAGCGGCGGAGACTTTCCTAACAGATACGCAGTATTTT,CSARDQAAETFLTDTQYF